This TCR beta chain was captured by sequencing in a study of blood T cell repertoires in COVID-19. Study as a whole: PBMCs, B-cell-depleted T cells, or T cells provided the cDNA or gDNA that made up the material.

Between the trimmed V and J ends, which lost 10 bases and 3 bases, there was a span of 20 bases. This CDR3 comprises 15 residues. Germline V gene sequence: CDR1 WNHNN, CDR2 SYGVQD (reference sequence). Original methodology: Estimation of nucleated cell counts relied on the amplification of reference gene primers. Measured with immunoSEQ multiplex PCR; TCRdb has only the in-frame clones, and not every one. For V, J and clone size, that table is used; D and trimming come from the DNA. The sample has roughly 440,000 clones, approximately 88% seen once; the top ten hold roughly 12%. The sample taken for sequencing was peripheral blood. The TCR sequence derives from a woman aged 50 to 65 with COVID-19, enrolled during active disease. J is TRBJ2-3 and V is TRBV10-1; D may be TRBD2 (6 bases). DNA of the CDR3: TGCGCCACCGCCCGCGGAGGGAGTAGGACAGATACGCAGTATTTT. This translates into CATARGGSRTDTQYF.